This TCR beta chain is drawn from a study of early T cells in non-severe SARS-CoV-2 infection. General study results and limits: Using VDJdb, the matching emphasized anti-spike CD8 responses while missing private and CD4 specificities.

TCRdb reanalysed the 5' RACE reads using MiXCR and keeps one entry per CDR3 protein. The table has some 96,000 distinct CDR3 sequences, over 10% seen once. In its sample, this clonotype was seen a few times. Its antigen is still unknown. The TCR was taken from an adult who was a healthcare worker with PCR-confirmed SARS-CoV-2 infection or an uninfected control (not recorded which). The sequencing input was whole blood.

Written as DNA, the CDR3 is TGTGCCAGCAGTCGAAGGGGAACCGGGGAGCTGTTTTTT. It codes for CASSRRGTGELFF. This chain connects TRBV28 to TRBJ2-2; possible D gene TRBD1, 5 bases. Germline values: CDR1 MDHEN, CDR2 SYDVKM. The V and J ends lost 5 bases and 5 bases respectively, with 9 bases between them. CDR3 size: 13 residues. Full variable domain (remainder filled in from reference TRBV28 and TRBJ2-2): DVKVTQSSRYLVKRTGEKVFLECVQDMDHENMFWYRQDPGLGLRLIYFSYDVKMKEKGDIPEGYSVSREKKERFSLILESASTNQTSMYLCASSRRGTGELFFGEGSRLTVL.